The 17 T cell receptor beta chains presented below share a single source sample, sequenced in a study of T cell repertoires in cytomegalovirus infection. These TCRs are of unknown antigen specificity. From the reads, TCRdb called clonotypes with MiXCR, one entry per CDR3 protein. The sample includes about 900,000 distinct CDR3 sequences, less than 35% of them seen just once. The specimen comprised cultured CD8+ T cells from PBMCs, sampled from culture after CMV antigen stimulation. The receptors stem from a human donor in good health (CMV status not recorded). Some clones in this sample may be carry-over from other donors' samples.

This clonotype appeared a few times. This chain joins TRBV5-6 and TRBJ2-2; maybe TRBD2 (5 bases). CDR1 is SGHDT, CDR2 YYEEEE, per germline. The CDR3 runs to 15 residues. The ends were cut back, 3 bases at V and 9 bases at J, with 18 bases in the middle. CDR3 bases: TGTGCCAGCAGCTCCGGGGTGGGCCCTCGCAGGGAGCTGTTTTTT. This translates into CASSSGVGPRRELFF.

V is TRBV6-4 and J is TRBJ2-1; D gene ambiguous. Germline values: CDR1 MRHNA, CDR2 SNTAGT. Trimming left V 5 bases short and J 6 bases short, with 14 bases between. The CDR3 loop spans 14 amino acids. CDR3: CASSLTSLSNEQFF. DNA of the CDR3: TGTGCCAGCAGTCTTACTTCACTCAGCAATGAGCAGTTCTTC.

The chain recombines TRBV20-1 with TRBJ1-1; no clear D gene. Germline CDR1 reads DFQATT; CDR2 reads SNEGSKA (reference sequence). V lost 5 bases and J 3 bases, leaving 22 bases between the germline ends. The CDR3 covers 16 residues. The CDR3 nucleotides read TGCAGTGCTCCTAGGGCTCCGGGGAGGTTGTACACTGAAGCTTTCTTT. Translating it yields CSAPRAPGRLYTEAFF.

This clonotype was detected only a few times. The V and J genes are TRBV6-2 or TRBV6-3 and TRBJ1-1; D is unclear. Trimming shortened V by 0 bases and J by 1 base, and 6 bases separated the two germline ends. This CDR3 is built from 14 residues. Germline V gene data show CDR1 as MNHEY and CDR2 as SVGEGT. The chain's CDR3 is CASSYSQWNTEAFF. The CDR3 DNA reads TGTGCCAGCAGTTACTCACAGTGGAACACTGAAGCTTTCTTT.

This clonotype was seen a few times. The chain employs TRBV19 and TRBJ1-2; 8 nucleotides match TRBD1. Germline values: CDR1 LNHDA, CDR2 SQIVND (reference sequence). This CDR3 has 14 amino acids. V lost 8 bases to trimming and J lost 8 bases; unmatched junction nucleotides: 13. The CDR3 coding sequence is TGTGCCAGTCGAGGACAGGGAGGAGACCTAGGCTACACCTTC. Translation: CASRGQGGDLGYTF. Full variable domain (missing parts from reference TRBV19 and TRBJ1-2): DGGITQSPKYLFRKEGQNVTLSCEQNLNHDAMYWYRQDPGQGLRLIYYSQIVNDFQKGDIAEGYSVSREKKESFPLTVTSAQKNPTAFYLCASRGQGGDLGYTFGSGTRLTVV.

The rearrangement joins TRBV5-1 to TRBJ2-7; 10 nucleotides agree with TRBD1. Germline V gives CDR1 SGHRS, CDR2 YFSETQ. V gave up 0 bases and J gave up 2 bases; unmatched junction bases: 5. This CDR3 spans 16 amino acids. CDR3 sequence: CASSLDETGGTYEQYF. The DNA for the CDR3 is TGCGCCAGCAGCTTGGACGAGACAGGGGGCACCTACGAGCAGTACTTC.

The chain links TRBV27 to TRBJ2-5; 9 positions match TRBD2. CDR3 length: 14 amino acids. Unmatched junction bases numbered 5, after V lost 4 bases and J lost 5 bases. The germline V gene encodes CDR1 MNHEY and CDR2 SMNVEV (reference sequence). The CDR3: CASSSGLAVETQYF. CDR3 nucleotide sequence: TGTGCCAGCAGTTCGGGACTAGCCGTCGAGACCCAGTACTTC.

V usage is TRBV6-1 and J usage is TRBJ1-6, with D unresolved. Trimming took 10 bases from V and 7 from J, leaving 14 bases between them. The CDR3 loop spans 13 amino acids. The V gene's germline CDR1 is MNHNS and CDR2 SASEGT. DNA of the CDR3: TGTGCCAACACTCCAGGAGGGAATTCACCCCTCCACTTT. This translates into CANTPGGNSPLHF.

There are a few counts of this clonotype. The DNA for the CDR3 is TGTGCCAGCATCTATACTCCGCCAGGGGAGCTGTTTTTT. Amino acid sequence: CASIYTPPGELFF. V and J are TRBV12-3 or TRBV12-4 and TRBJ2-2; unclear D gene. There are 13 residues in the CDR3. Trimming stripped 7 bases from V and 8 bases from J, with 14 bases between.

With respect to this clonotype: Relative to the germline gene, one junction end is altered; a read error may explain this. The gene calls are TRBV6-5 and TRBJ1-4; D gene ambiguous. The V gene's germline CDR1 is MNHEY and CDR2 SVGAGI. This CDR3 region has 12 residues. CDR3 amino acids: CASRRTDSTLVF. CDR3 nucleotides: TGTGCCAGCAGGCGAACCGACTCCACGTTAGTTTTT.

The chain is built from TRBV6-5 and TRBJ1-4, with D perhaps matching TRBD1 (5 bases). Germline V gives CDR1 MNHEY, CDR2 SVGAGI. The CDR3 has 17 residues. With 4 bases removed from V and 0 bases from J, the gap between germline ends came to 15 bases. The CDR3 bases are TGTGCCAGCAGTTGGACACTGACCTCTGCAACTAATGAAAAACTGTTTTTT. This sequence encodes CASSWTLTSATNEKLFF.

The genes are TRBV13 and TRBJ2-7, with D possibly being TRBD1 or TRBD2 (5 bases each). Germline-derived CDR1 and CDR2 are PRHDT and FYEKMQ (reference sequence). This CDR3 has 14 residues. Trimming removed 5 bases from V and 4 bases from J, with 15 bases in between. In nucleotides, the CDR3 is TGTGCCAGCAGCCCTGGGTGGGGGAGATACGAGCAGTACGTC. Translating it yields CASSPGWGRYEQYV.

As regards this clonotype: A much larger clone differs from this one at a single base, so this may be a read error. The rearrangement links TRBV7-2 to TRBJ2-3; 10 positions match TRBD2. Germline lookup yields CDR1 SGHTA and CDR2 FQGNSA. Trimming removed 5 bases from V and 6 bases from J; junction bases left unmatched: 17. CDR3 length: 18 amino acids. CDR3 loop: CASSLGLARGPPSDTQYF. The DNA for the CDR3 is TGTGCCAGCAGCCTGGGACTAGCGAGGGGCCCTCCATCGGATACGCAGTATTTT.

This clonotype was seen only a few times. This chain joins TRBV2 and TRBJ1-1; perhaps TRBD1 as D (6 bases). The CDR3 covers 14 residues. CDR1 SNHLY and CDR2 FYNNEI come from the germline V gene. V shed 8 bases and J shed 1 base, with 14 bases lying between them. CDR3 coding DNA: TGTGCCAGCCCGCACAGGGAGAGGAACACTGAAGCTTTCTTT. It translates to CASPHRERNTEAFF.

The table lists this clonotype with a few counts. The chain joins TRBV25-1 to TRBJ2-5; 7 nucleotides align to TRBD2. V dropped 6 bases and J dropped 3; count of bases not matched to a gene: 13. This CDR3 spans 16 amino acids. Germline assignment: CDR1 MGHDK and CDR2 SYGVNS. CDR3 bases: TGTGCCAGCAGCGGTACCCTCAGCGGGGCCAAAGAGACCCAGTACTTC. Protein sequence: CASSGTLSGAKETQYF.

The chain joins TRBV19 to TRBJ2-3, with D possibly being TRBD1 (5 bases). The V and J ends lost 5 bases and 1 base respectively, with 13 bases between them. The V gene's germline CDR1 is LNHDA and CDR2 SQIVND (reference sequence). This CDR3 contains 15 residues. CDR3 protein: CASSRKGSGTDTQYF. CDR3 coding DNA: TGTGCCAGTAGTCGCAAGGGGTCAGGCACAGATACGCAGTATTTT.

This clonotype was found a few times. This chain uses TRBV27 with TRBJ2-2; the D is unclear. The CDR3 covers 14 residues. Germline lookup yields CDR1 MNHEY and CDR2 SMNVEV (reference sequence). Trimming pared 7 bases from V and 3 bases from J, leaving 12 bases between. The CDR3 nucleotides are TGTGCCAGCATGAAGGCGGTTTACACCGGGGAGCTGTTTTTT. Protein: CASMKAVYTGELFF.